The T cell receptor (beta chain) described here comes from a study of blood T cell repertoires in COVID-19. Study at large: Sites in the United States, Italy and Spain provided acute and convalescent COVID-19 samples. The cDNA or gDNA used as material had been derived from T cells, B-cell-depleted T cells, or PBMCs.

This clone showed up just once. Per the authors' pipeline: Counts of nucleated cells, estimated from reference gene primer amplification, were obtained. Produced via immunoSEQ multiplex PCR; TCRdb's table is partial and in-frame only. The V and J calls and clone size were taken over from that table, and D and trimming were inferred from the DNA. The repertoire holds around 65,000 clones, with 70% to 80% as singletons. The specimen sequenced was peripheral blood. This receptor was taken from a man aged 60 to 75 with acute or convalescent COVID-19.

This CDR3 reads CASSIGESGNTIYF. As DNA, the CDR3 is TGTGCCAGTAGTATCGGGGAGTCTGGAAACACCATATATTTT. This sequence joins TRBV19 and TRBJ1-3; D remains ambiguous. Trimming took off 3 bases at V and 1 base at J, with 7 bases between the two ends. The CDR3 runs 14 residues. Germline values: CDR1 LNHDA, CDR2 SQIVND (reference sequence).